A single T cell receptor (beta chain) is shown here with its context. The data stem from a study of siplizumab effects on memory and regulatory T cells. Produced via immunoSEQ multiplex PCR; TCRdb's table is partial and in-frame only. The sample holds about 120,000 clones, around 93% seen once. The CDR3 sequence is 15 residues long. Germline V gene lookup returns CDR1 MDHEN and CDR2 SYDVKM. Between the trimmed V and J ends, which lost 5 bases and 6 bases, there was a span of 17 bases. Sequenced: non-Treg CD4+ T cells sorted from blood. V usage is TRBV28 and J usage is TRBJ1-5, with unresolved D. This sequence originates from a human donor in good health. The CDR3 here is CASSVGFFGGQPQHF. The CDR3 nucleotides read TGTGCCAGCAGTGTTGGATTCTTCGGTGGTCAGCCCCAGCATTTT.